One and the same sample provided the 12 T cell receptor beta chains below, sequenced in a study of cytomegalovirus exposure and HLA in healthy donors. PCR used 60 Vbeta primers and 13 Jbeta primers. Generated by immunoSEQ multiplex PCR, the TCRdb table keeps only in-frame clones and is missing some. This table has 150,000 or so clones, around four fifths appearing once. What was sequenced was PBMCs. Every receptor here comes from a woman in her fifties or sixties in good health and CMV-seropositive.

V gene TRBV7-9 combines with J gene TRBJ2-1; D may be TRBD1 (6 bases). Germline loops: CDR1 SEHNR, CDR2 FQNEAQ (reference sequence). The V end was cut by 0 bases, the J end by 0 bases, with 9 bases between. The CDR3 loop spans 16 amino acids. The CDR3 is CASSLAQGNSYNEQFF. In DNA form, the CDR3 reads TGTGCCAGCAGCTTAGCGCAGGGGAACTCCTACAATGAGCAGTTCTTC.

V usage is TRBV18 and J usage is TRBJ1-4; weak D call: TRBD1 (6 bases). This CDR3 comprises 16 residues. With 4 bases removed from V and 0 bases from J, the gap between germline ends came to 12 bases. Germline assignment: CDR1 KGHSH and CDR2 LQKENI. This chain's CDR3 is CASSLRQAPTNEKLFF. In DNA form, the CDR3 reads TGTGCCAGCTCACTTCGACAGGCCCCAACTAATGAAAAACTGTTTTTT.

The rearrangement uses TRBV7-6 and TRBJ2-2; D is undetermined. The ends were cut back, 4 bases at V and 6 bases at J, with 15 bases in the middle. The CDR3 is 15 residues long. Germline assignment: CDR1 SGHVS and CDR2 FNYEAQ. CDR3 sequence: CASSSNFPIPGELFF. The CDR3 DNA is TGTGCCAGCAGCTCCAACTTTCCTATTCCCGGGGAGCTGTTTTTT.

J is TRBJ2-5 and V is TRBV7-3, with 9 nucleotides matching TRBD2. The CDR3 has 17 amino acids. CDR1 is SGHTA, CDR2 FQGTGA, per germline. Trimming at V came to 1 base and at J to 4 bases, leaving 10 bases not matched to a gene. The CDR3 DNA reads TGTGCCAGCAGCTTAAAAGGAGCCGGGACTAGCAGAGAGACCCAGTACTTC. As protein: CASSLKGAGTSRETQYF.

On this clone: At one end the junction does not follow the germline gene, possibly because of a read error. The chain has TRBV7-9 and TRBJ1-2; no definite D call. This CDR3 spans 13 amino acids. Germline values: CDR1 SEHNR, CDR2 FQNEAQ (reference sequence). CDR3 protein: CSSSFSPNYGYTF. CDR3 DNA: TGTTCCAGCAGCTTCTCCCCTAACTATGGCTACACCTTC.

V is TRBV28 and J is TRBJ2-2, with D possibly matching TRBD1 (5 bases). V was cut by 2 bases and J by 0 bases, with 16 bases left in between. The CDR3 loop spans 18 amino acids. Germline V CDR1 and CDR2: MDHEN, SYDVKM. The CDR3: CASSLRSGYLSNTGELFF. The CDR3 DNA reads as TGTGCCAGCAGTTTAAGGTCAGGGTACCTATCGAACACCGGGGAGCTGTTTTTT.

CDR3 sequence (DNA): TGTGCCAGCAGTTCTTACCAGGGGAGCACCGGGGAGCTGTTTTTT. Translating it yields CASSSYQGSTGELFF. This chain links TRBV27 with TRBJ2-2; tentatively, D is TRBD1 (6 bases). Germline V gene lookup returns CDR1 MNHEY and CDR2 SMNVEV (reference sequence). The CDR3 consists of 15 residues. The V end lost 4 bases, the J end lost 4 bases, and 13 bases lay between the germline ends.

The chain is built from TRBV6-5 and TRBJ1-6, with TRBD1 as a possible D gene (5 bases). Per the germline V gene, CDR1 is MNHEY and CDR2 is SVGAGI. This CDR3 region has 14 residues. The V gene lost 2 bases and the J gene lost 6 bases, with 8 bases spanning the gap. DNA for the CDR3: TGTGCCAGCAGTTACGACAGTCCTAATTCACCCCTCCACTTT. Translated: CASSYDSPNSPLHF.

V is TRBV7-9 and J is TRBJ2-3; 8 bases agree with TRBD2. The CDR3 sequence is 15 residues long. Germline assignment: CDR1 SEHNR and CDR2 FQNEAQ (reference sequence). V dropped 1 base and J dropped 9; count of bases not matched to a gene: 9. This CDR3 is CASSLVTGGALTQYF. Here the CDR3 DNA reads TGTGCCAGCAGCTTAGTTACCGGGGGGGCTTTGACGCAGTATTTT. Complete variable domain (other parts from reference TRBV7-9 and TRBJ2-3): DTGVSQNPRHKITKRGQNVTFRCDPISEHNRLYWYRQTLGQGPEFLTYFQNEAQLEKSRLLSDRFSAERPKGSFSTLEIQRTEQGDSAMYLCASSLVTGGALTQYFGPGTRLTVL.

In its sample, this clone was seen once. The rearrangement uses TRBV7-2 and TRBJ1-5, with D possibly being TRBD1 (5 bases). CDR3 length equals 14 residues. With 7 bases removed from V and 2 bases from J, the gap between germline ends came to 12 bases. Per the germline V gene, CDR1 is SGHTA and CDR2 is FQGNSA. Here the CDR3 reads CASTQGGGNQPQHF. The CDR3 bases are TGTGCCAGCACCCAGGGAGGAGGCAATCAGCCCCAGCATTTT.

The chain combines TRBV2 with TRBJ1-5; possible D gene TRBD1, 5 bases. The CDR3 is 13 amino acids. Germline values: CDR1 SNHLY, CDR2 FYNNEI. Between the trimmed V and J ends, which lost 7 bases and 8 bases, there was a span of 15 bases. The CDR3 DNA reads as TGTGCCAGCAAGGTTACAGGAGAAAAGCCCCAGCATTTT. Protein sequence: CASKVTGEKPQHF.

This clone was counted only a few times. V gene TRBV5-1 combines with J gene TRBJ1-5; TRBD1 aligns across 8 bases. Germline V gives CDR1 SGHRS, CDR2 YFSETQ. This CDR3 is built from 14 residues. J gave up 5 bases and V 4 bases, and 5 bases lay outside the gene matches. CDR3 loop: CASSTGQEYQPQHF. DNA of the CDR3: TGCGCCAGCAGCACGGGACAGGAATATCAGCCCCAGCATTTT.